Below, one T cell receptor (beta chain) is given with its context. This specimen comes from a study of control samples from healthy donors and cancer patients. The protocol was immunoSEQ multiplex PCR, while the TCRdb copy is restricted to in-frame clones and leaves out a portion. Seen here are around 130,000 clones, over 85% observed once, and the top ten hold approximately 8%. The sample was PBMCs. The receptor was derived from a man aged 45-65 years with head and neck cancer.

CDR3 in amino acids: CATARLGETQYF. DNA of the CDR3: TGTGCCACGGCCCGTTTAGGGGAGACCCAGTACTTC. This sequence joins TRBV6-5 and TRBJ2-5; D is ambiguous. Germline CDR1 and CDR2: MNHEY and SVGAGI. CDR3 size: 12 residues. V was trimmed by 10 bases and J by 5 bases, leaving 14 bases between them.